This T cell receptor (beta chain) was found in a study of blood T cell repertoires in COVID-19. The method was immunoSEQ multiplex PCR; TCRdb's version includes in-frame clones alone and lacks a portion of them. The sample carries 150,000 to 200,000 clones, about 89% recorded once. The clonotype originates from a man between 65 and 85 years old with acute or convalescent COVID-19. Sequencing was performed on peripheral blood.

CDR3 loop: CATRGRGYQPQHF. The DNA for the CDR3 is TGTGCCACCCGTGGTCGGGGGTATCAGCCCCAGCATTTT. The J gene is TRBJ1-5, the V gene TRBV28, with D tentatively TRBD1 (5 bases). The V end was cut by 10 bases, the J end by 5 bases, with 15 bases between. The CDR3 runs to 13 residues. Looked up from germline, CDR1 is MDHEN and CDR2 is SYDVKM.